The 9 T cell receptor beta chains reported below all come from one sample, sequenced in a study of tumor-infiltrating lymphocytes in localized non-small cell lung cancer. The repertoire was sequenced with immunoSEQ multiplex PCR; TCRdb's copy has only in-frame clones and lacks some. The data show about 15,000 clones, roughly two thirds seen once. Source material: lung tumor tissue. Receptor source: a human donor with non-small cell lung cancer.

The rearrangement links TRBV7-3 to TRBJ2-2; 11 bases line up with TRBD2. Germline CDR1 is SGHTA and CDR2 is FQGTGA. There are 16 residues in the CDR3. The V segment lost 5 bases and the J segment 4 bases; nucleotides outside the gene matches: 6. The DNA for the CDR3 is TGTGCCAGCAGCCCCCGACTAGCGGGAAGCACCGGGGAGCTGTTTTTT. Amino acid sequence: CASSPRLAGSTGELFF.

This chain uses TRBV30 with TRBJ1-1; D possibly corresponds to TRBD1 (5 bases). Trimming cost V 0 bases and J 3 bases, with 11 bases left between them. Per the germline V gene, CDR1 is GTSNPN and CDR2 is SVGIG (reference sequence). The CDR3 covers 14 residues. In nucleotides, the CDR3 is TGTGCCTGGAGTGTACAAGGGGTAGACACTGAAGCTTTCTTT. Translated: CAWSVQGVDTEAFF.

The chain links TRBV9 to TRBJ1-2; 8 positions match TRBD1. CDR3 size: 14 residues. The J segment lost 7 bases and the V segment lost 0 bases, leaving 5 bases of the junction unmatched. Germline-derived CDR1 and CDR2 are SGDLS and YYNGEE. The DNA of the CDR3 is TGTGCCAGCAGCGTAGGACAGGGGATAGGTGGCTACACCTTC. Amino acid sequence: CASSVGQGIGGYTF.

Of note for this clone: The conserved phenylalanine or tryptophan is not found at the CDR3 terminus, so this likely reflects a read error. The rearrangement links TRBV7-9 to TRBJ1-1; D unclear. V was trimmed by 5 bases and J by 2 bases, leaving 12 bases between them. The CDR3 loop spans 14 amino acids. CDR1 and CDR2 from the germline V gene are SEHNR and FQNEAQ (reference sequence). The CDR3 region is CASSKRAENTEAFL. CDR3 bases: TGTGCCAGCAGCAAGCGGGCAGAAAACACTGAAGCTTTCCTT.

V and J are TRBV28 and TRBJ1-2, with a weak D call TRBD1 (5 bases). CDR1 and CDR2 from the germline V gene are MDHEN and SYDVKM. The CDR3 is 18 residues long. Trimming took off 2 bases at V and 7 bases at J, with 26 bases between the two ends. As DNA, the CDR3 is TGTGCCAGCAGTTTAGCCTCATCGTTCGCCAGGGCGGACGGTGGCTACACCTTC. Protein sequence: CASSLASSFARADGGYTF.

The chain couples TRBV6-1 to TRBJ2-1, with TRBD2 matching over 11 bases. The CDR3 covers 14 residues. Per germline, CDR1 MNHNS and CDR2 SASEGT. The J segment lost 7 bases and the V segment lost 7 bases, leaving 6 bases of the junction unmatched. The CDR3 spells CASTVLAGENEQFF. CDR3 DNA sequence: TGTGCCAGCACTGTACTAGCGGGAGAGAATGAGCAGTTCTTC.

The chain combines TRBV7-9 with TRBJ1-1, with unresolved D. CDR1 is SEHNR, CDR2 FQNEAQ, per germline (reference sequence). This CDR3 has 15 amino acids. Trimming cost V 5 bases and J 2 bases, with 15 bases left between them. Here the CDR3 reads CASSPLGQPNTEAFF. In nucleotides, the CDR3 is TGTGCCAGCAGCCCCCTTGGCCAGCCCAACACTGAAGCTTTCTTT.

The J gene is TRBJ1-1, the V gene TRBV7-2; 11 bases align to TRBD1. This CDR3 has 19 amino acids. The V gene end was trimmed by 2 bases and the J gene end by 0 bases; junction bases not matched to a gene: 11. The germline CDR1 and CDR2 sequences are SGHTA and FQGNSA. The CDR3 bases are TGTGCCAGCAGCTTACTGCATCCGGGACAGGGGGGGATGAACACTGAAGCTTTCTTT. It yields the protein CASSLLHPGQGGMNTEAFF.

The chain has TRBV5-4 and TRBJ2-7; D may match TRBD1 or TRBD2 (5 bases each). The germline V and J ends were trimmed by 1 base and 4 bases, with 12 bases remaining between them. From germline, CDR1 is SGHNT and CDR2 YYREEE (reference sequence). The CDR3 extends over 14 amino acids. The CDR3 DNA is TGTGCCAGCAGCTTGCCCGGGGCCCGTTACGAGCAGTACTTC. This gives the protein CASSLPGARYEQYF.